Listed here is a single T cell receptor (beta chain). This table comes from immunoSEQ multiplex PCR, and its TCRdb copy is limited to in-frame clones, with some not included. The data contain tens of thousands of clones, around 91% of them singletons. The record originates from a study of brain T cells in children with intractable seizures. Sequencing used peripheral blood, obtained at surgery. The sequence derives from a girl aged 2 to 9 with Rasmussen encephalitis and intractable seizures.

The CDR3 sequence is CASSRRSSGNTIYF. In DNA, the CDR3 is TGTGCCAGCAGCCGACGGAGCTCTGGAAACACCATATATTTT. This chain links TRBV28 with TRBJ1-3, with no clear D. The CDR3 loop spans 14 amino acids. Germline CDR1 is MDHEN and CDR2 is SYDVKM. V was cut by 6 bases and J by 0 bases, with 9 bases left in between. Drawing the rest from reference TRBV28 and TRBJ1-3, the complete variable domain is DVKVTQSSRYLVKRTGEKVFLECVQDMDHENMFWYRQDPGLGLRLIYFSYDVKMKEKGDIPEGYSVSREKKERFSLILESASTNQTSMYLCASSRRSSGNTIYFGEGSWLTVV.